The T cell receptor beta chain described here comes from a study of shared clonotypes between healthy human individuals. Points from the study as a whole: It was the few donors that limited the genetic and exposure-history diversity represented. In this cohort, only blood was sampled, and tissue repertoires likely differ. The expectation was that sequencing depth would affect clonotype sharing among donors.

Each subset's genomic DNA was split evenly across several immunoSEQ plates. Clones were sequenced by immunoSEQ multiplex PCR, and TCRdb holds only the in-frame ones, with some missing. The sample lists about 2.4 million clones; roughly 93% were seen once. Remarks on this clone: Its cognate antigen is unknown.

Trimming took 6 bases from V and 7 from J, leaving 15 bases between them. This CDR3 spans 13 amino acids. CDR1 is MRHNA and CDR2 is SNTAGT in the germline V gene. Sequencing was carried out using naive CD4+ T cells from PBMCs. Subset specified: CD45RA+ positively selected. The clonotype originates from a man younger than 35 in good health. Some clones in this sample may be carry-over from other donors' samples. The chain employs TRBV6-4 and TRBJ1-2, with a tentative D call TRBD1 (5 bases). CDR3 protein: CASSHGPGSGYTF. CDR3 in DNA: TGTGCCAGCAGCCACGGGCCAGGGTCTGGCTACACCTTC.